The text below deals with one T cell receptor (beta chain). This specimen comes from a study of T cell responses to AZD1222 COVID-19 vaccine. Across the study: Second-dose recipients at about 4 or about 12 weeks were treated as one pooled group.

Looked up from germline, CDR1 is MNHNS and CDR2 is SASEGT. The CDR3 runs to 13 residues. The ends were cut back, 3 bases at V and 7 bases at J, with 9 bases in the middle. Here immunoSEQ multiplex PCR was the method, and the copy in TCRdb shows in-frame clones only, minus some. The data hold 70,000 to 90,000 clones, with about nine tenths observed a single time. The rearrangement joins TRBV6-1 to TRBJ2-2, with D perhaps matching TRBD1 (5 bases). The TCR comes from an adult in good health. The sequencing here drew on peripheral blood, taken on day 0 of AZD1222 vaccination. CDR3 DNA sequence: TGTGCCAGCAGTGATGGGGCCCACGGGGAGCTGTTTTTT. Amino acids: CASSDGAHGELFF.